Following are 15 T cell receptor beta chains from one sample sequenced in a study of human T cells and chemical hapten exposure. TCRdb analysed the RACE reads with MiXCR anew, one entry per CDR3 protein. This table holds about 200,000 distinct CDR3 sequences, under 25% found once. Time point indicated: patch test 3, about 24 weeks after DPC sensitization. Sample treatment: therapeutic diphenylcyclopropenone sensitization with weekly scalp DPC. This specimen was whole blood, taken in connection with sensitization to the hapten diphenylcyclopropenone (DPC). These receptors were collected from a woman between 40 and 50 years old with alopecia areata. Some clones in this sample may be carry-over from other donors' samples.

V and J are TRBV6-5 and TRBJ2-1; 7 bases align to TRBD1. The trim removed 6 bases at V and 7 bases at J, leaving 9 bases unmatched. Per the germline V gene, CDR1 is MNHEY and CDR2 is SVGAGI. CDR3 length equals 14 residues. The CDR3 here is CASRRGGAENEQFF. In nucleotides, the CDR3 is TGTGCCAGCAGGCGAGGGGGCGCCGAGAATGAGCAGTTCTTC.

This clonotype has a count of ten or more. The V and J genes are TRBV6-2 or TRBV6-3 and TRBJ1-1; no clear D gene. This CDR3 has 11 amino acids. V lost 4 bases, J lost 5 bases, and 5 bases lay in between. Germline V lookup: CDR1 MNHEY, CDR2 SVGEGT. Written as DNA, the CDR3 is TGTGCCAGCAGTTCGGCGACTGAAGCTTTCTTT. Its protein is CASSSATEAFF.

This clonotype has more than one count but fewer than ten. The chain joins TRBV7-9 to TRBJ1-4; D is perhaps TRBD1 (6 bases). Germline CDR1 and CDR2: SEHNR and FQNEAQ (reference sequence). Trimming cost V 4 bases and J 8 bases, with 8 bases left between them. This CDR3 has 12 residues. For the CDR3, the DNA is TGTGCCAGCAGCTCACAGGGAGAAAAACTGTTTTTT. It specifies CASSSQGEKLFF.

In this sample, this clonotype turned up a few times. This sequence joins TRBV9 and TRBJ2-3, with 9 bases lining up with TRBD2. The V segment lost 0 bases and the J segment 3 bases; nucleotides outside the gene matches: 5. The CDR3 covers 16 residues. Per germline, CDR1 SGDLS and CDR2 YYNGEE. The CDR3 DNA sequence: TGTGCCAGCAGCGTAGGGTATAGCGGGGGAACAGATACGCAGTATTTT. Protein sequence: CASSVGYSGGTDTQYF.

CDR3 in DNA: TGTGCCAGCACCATATCGGCCCCGCTTTATGGCTACACCTTC. It translates to CASTISAPLYGYTF. J is TRBJ1-2 and V is TRBV28; D ambiguous. Trimming cost V 7 bases and J 5 bases, with 17 bases left between them. Germline V gene lookup returns CDR1 MDHEN and CDR2 SYDVKM. This CDR3 comprises 14 residues.

The J gene is TRBJ2-7, the V gene TRBV7-8; D uncertain. V lost 1 base and J lost 0, with 7 bases in between. The CDR3 has 14 amino acids. Per the germline V gene, CDR1 is SGHVS and CDR2 is FQNEAQ. The CDR3 region has the DNA TGTGCCAGCAGCTTAGAGGGATACTCCTACGAGCAGTACTTC. Residues: CASSLEGYSYEQYF.

V usage is TRBV2 and J usage is TRBJ2-7; D remains unclear. Germline-derived CDR1 and CDR2 are SNHLY and FYNNEI. This CDR3 has 11 residues. The V end was cut by 4 bases, the J end by 5 bases, with 6 bases between. The CDR3 spells CASSAIDEQYF. CDR3 nucleotides: TGTGCCAGCAGTGCAATCGACGAGCAGTACTTC.

The rearrangement uses TRBV12-3 or TRBV12-4 and TRBJ1-1; D is undetermined. Trimming took 6 bases from V and 1 from J, leaving 9 bases between them. The CDR3 has 13 residues. DNA of the CDR3: TGTGCCAGCAGCCCGGCGTGGAACACTGAAGCTTTCTTT. This encodes CASSPAWNTEAFF.

In this sample, this clonotype turned up a few times. The rearrangement joins TRBV5-4 to TRBJ1-5; D possibly corresponds to TRBD1 (5 bases). Germline V gene data show CDR1 as SGHNT and CDR2 as YYREEE (reference sequence). V was cut by 4 bases and J by 4 bases, with 9 bases left in between. The CDR3 contains 13 residues. The CDR3 is CASSQNRNQPQHF. CDR3 nucleotide sequence: TGTGCCAGCAGCCAAAACAGGAATCAGCCCCAGCATTTT. Drawing the rest from reference TRBV5-4 and TRBJ1-5, the complete variable domain is ETGVTQSPTHLIKTRGQQVTLRCSSQSGHNTVSWYQQALGQGPQFIFQYYREEENGRGNFPPRFSGLQFPNYSSELNVNALELDDSALYLCASSQNRNQPQHFGDGTRLSIL.

V gene TRBV29-1 combines with J gene TRBJ2-7; D unresolved. The germline CDR1 and CDR2 sequences are SQVTM and ANQGSEA. The CDR3 spans 12 residues. V lost 3 bases to trimming and J lost 6 bases, with 12 bases between them. CDR3: CSVDSGAAEQYF. The CDR3 nucleotides read TGCAGCGTTGATAGTGGAGCCGCCGAGCAGTACTTC.

The rearrangement joins TRBV6-2 or TRBV6-3 to TRBJ2-7, with D possibly called TRBD1 or TRBD2 (5 bases each). The CDR3 loop spans 14 amino acids. The germline V gene has CDR1 MNHEY and CDR2 SVGEGT. Trimming shortened V by 3 bases and J by 2 bases, and 11 bases separated the two germline ends. In nucleotides, the CDR3 is TGTGCCAGCAGTTATCCCCGGGGCCCCTACGAGCAGTACTTC. Protein sequence: CASSYPRGPYEQYF.

Many counts were recorded for this clonotype. This chain uses TRBV7-3 with TRBJ2-1, with 10 nucleotides matching TRBD2. The V gene's germline CDR1 is SGHTA and CDR2 FQGTGA. This CDR3 is 16 amino acids long. J lost 9 bases, V lost 5 bases, and 13 bases had no gene match. The CDR3 nucleotides read TGTGCCAGCAGCCCTTCCCGAACTAGCGGGAACGCTGAGCAGTTCTTC. Translated: CASSPSRTSGNAEQFF.

The genes are TRBV2 and TRBJ2-7; 7 nucleotides match TRBD1. CDR1 and CDR2 (germline): SNHLY, FYNNEI. CDR3 length equals 11 residues. The trim removed 7 bases at V and 4 bases at J, leaving 1 base unmatched. The CDR3 reads CASKQGYEQYF. As DNA, the CDR3 is TGTGCCAGCAAACAGGGGTACGAGCAGTACTTC.

This clonotype was counted only a few times. The chain couples TRBV4-3 to TRBJ1-2; D may be TRBD1 (6 bases). The germline V gene encodes CDR1 LGHNA and CDR2 YSLEER. This CDR3 has 15 amino acids. Deletions cut 1 base from V and 3 bases from J, with 12 bases between. The CDR3 DNA is TGCGCCAGCAGCCAAGGATTTCCAGGGGACTATGGCTACACCTTC. Its protein product is CASSQGFPGDYGYTF.

This chain links TRBV7-2 with TRBJ2-2; a weak D match, TRBD1 (6 bases). From germline, CDR1 is SGHTA and CDR2 FQGNSA. The CDR3 runs 15 residues. The V gene lost 4 bases and the J gene lost 0 bases, with 9 bases spanning the gap. For the CDR3, the DNA is TGTGCCAGCAGCTCGGACAGACCGAACACCGGGGAGCTGTTTTTT. This translates into CASSSDRPNTGELFF. The full variable domain, in which reference TRBV7-2 and TRBJ2-2 provide the parts outside the CDR3, is GAGVSQSPSNKVTEKGKDVELRCDPISGHTALYWYRQSLGQGLEFLIYFQGNSAPDKSGLPSDRFSAERTGGSVSTLTIQRTQQEDSAVYLCASSSDRPNTGELFFGEGSRLTVL.